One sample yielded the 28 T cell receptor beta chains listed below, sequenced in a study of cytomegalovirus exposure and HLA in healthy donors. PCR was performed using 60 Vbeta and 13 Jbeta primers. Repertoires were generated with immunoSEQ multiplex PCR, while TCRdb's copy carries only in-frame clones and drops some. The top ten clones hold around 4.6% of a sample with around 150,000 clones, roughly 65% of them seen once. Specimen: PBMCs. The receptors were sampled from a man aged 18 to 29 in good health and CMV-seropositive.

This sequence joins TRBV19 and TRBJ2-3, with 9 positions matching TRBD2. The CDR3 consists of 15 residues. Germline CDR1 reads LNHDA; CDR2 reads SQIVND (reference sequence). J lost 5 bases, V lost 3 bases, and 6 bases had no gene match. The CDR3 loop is CASSIGGRAEDTQYF. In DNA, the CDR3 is TGTGCCAGTAGTATTGGCGGGAGGGCCGAAGATACGCAGTATTTT.

This CDR3 reads CASSPTSGGPLNEQFF. In nucleotides, the CDR3 is TGCGCCAGCAGCCCGACTAGCGGGGGTCCCCTCAATGAGCAGTTCTTC. The chain links TRBV4-1 to TRBJ2-1; the match to TRBD2 covers 12 bases. Germline-derived CDR1 and CDR2 are MGHRA and YSYEKL. The CDR3 totals 16 residues. V dropped 4 bases and J dropped 6; count of bases not matched to a gene: 7.

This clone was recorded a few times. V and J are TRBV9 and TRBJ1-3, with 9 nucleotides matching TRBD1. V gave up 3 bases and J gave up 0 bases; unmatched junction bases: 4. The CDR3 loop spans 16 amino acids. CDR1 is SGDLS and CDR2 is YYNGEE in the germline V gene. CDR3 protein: CASSDPGQGSGNTIYF. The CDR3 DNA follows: TGTGCCAGCAGCGACCCGGGACAGGGCTCTGGAAACACCATATATTTT.

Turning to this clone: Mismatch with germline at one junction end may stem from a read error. CDR3 amino acids: CASSLATEAGQETQYF. The CDR3 DNA is TGTGCTAGCAGCTTAGCCACCGAGGCAGGGCAAGAGACCCAGTACTTC. The rearrangement links TRBV7-7 to TRBJ2-5; tentatively, D is TRBD1 (5 bases). This CDR3 is built from 16 residues. Germline assignment: CDR1 SSHAT and CDR2 FNYEAQ (reference sequence).

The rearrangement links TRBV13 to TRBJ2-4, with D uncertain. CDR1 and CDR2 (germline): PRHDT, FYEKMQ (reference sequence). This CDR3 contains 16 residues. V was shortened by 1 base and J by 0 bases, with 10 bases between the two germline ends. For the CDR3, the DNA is TGTGCCAGCAGCTTAGCCGCTGAACTAGCCAAAAACATTCAGTACTTC. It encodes CASSLAAELAKNIQYF.

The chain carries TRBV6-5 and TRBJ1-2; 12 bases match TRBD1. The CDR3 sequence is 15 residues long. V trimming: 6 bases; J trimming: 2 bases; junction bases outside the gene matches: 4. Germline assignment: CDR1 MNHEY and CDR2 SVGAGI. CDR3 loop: CASRGGTGGNYGYTF. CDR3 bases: TGTGCCAGCAGGGGAGGGACAGGGGGCAACTATGGCTACACCTTC.

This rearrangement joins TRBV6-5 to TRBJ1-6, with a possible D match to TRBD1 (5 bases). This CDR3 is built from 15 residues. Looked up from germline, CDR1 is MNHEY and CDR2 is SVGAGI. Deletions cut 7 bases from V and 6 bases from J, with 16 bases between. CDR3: CASTARGLPNSPLHF. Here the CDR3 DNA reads TGTGCCAGCACGGCGCGGGGCCTCCCTAATTCACCCCTCCACTTT.

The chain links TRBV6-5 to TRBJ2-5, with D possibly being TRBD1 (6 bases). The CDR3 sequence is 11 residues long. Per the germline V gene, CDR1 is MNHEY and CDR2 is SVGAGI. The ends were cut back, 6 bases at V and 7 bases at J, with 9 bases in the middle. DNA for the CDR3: TGTGCCAGCAGCCGCAGGGGGACCCAGTACTTC. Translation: CASSRRGTQYF.

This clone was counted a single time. The CDR3 nucleotides are TGTGCCAGCAGTATAGGGACAGGAGACGCTATCGGGCAGTTCTTC. Protein product: CASSIGTGDAIGQFF. This chain links TRBV6-1 with TRBJ2-1; 8 bases fit TRBD1. CDR1 is MNHNS and CDR2 is SASEGT in the germline V gene. The CDR3 extends over 15 amino acids. V lost 5 bases and J lost 12; bases outside the gene matches: 15.

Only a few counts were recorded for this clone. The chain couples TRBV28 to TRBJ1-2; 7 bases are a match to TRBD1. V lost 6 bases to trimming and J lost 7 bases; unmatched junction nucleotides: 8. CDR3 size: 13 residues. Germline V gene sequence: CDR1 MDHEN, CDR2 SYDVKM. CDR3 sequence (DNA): TGTGCCAGCAGGACAGGGATGGATAGTGGCTACACCTTC. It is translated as CASRTGMDSGYTF.

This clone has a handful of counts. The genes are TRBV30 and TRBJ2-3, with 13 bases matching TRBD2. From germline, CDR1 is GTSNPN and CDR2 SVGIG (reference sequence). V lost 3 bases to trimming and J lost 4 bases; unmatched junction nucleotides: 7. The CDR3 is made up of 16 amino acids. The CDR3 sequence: CAWSGRLAGGPDTQYF. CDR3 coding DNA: TGTGCCTGGAGCGGGAGACTAGCGGGAGGCCCAGATACGCAGTATTTT.

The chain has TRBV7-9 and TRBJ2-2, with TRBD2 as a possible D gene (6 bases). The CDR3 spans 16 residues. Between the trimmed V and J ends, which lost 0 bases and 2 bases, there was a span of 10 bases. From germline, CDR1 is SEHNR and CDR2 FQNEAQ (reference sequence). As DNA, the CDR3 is TGTGCCAGCAGCTTAGCGTTAGCGGTTAACACCGGGGAGCTGTTTTTT. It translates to CASSLALAVNTGELFF.

CDR3: CASRIAGRRQPQHF. The CDR3 DNA reads TGTGCCAGCAGGATCGCAGGGAGGAGGCAGCCCCAGCATTTT. The J gene is TRBJ1-5, the V gene TRBV2, with D possibly matching TRBD1 (5 bases). This CDR3 comprises 14 residues. Germline-derived CDR1 and CDR2 are SNHLY and FYNNEI. Trimming took off 6 bases at V and 7 bases at J, with 16 bases between the two ends.

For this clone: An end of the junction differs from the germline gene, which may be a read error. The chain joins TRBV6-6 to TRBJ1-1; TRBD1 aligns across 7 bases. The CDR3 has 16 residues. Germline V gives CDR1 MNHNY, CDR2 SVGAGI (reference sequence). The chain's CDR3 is CASTYREGTANTEAFF. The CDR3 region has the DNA TGTGCCAGCACTTACCGAGAGGGGACAGCGAACACTGAAGCTTTCTTT.

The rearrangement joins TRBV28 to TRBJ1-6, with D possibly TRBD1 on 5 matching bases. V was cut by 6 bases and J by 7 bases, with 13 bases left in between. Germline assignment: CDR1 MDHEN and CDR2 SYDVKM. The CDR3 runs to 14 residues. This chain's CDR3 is CASSPDSLNSPLHF. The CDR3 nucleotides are TGTGCCAGCAGCCCAGACAGCCTAAATTCACCCCTCCACTTT.

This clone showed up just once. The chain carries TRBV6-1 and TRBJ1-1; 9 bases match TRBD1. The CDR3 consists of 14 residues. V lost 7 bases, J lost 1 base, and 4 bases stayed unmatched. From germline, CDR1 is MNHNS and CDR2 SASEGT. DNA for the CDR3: TGTGCCAGCAAGAAACAGGGGGCGAACACTGAAGCTTTCTTT. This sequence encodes CASKKQGANTEAFF.

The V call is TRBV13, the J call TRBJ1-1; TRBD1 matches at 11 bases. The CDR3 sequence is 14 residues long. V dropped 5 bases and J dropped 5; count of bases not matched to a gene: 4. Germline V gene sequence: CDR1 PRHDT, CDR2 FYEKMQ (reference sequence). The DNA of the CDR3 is TGTGCCAGCAGCAAGGGACAGGGGGATACTGAAGCTTTCTTT. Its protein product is CASSKGQGDTEAFF.

CDR3 sequence (DNA): TGTGCCAGTAGTATTCCGGACAGGAGTGAAGCTTTCTTT. It is translated as CASSIPDRSEAFF. The chain recombines TRBV19 with TRBJ1-1, with 7 positions matching TRBD1. The junction had 5 bases not matched to a gene; V was cut back by 3 bases and J by 7 bases. This CDR3 is built from 13 residues. Germline-derived CDR1 and CDR2 are LNHDA and SQIVND (reference sequence).

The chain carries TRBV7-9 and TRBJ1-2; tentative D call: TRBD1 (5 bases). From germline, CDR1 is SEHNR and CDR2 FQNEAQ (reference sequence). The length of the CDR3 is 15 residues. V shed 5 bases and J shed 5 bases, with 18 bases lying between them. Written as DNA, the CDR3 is TGTGCCAGCAGCCCCCGGGGGGGATCGGGGTATGGCTACACCTTC. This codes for CASSPRGGSGYGYTF.

This CDR3 reads CASSPGGYEQFF. The CDR3 bases are TGTGCCAGCAGCCCGGGAGGGTATGAGCAGTTCTTC. The gene calls are TRBV5-6 and TRBJ2-1, with 8 bases lining up with TRBD2. The CDR3 spans 12 residues. V shed 4 bases, J shed 8 bases, and the junction held 2 bases outside the gene matches. The germline CDR1 and CDR2 sequences are SGHDT and YYEEEE.

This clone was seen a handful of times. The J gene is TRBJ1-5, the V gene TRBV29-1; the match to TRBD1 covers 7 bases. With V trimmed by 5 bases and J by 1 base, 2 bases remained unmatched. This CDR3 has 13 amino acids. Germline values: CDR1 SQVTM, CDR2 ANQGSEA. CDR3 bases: TGCAGCGTTTCGGACAGGAGCAATCAGCCCCAGCATTTT. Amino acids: CSVSDRSNQPQHF.

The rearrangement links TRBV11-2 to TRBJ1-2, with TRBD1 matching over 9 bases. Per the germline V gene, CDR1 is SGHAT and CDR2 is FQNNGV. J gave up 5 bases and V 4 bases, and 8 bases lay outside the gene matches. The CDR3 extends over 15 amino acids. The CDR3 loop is CASSWDRDLKYGYTF. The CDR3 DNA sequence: TGTGCCAGCAGCTGGGACAGGGACCTCAAGTATGGCTACACCTTC.

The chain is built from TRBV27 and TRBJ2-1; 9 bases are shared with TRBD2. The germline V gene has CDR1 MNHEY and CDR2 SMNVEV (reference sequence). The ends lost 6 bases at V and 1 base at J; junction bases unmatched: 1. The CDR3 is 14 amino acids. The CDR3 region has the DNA TGTGCCAGCAGGGCGGGAGGGTCCTACAATGAGCAGTTCTTC. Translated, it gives CASRAGGSYNEQFF.

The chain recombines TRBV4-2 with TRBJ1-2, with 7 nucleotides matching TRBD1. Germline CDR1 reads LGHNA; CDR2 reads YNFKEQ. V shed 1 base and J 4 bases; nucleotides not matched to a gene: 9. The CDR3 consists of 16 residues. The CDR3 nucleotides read TGTGCCAGCAGCCAAGCCCGGGAGGGGGCTGTCTATGGCTACACCTTC. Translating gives CASSQAREGAVYGYTF.

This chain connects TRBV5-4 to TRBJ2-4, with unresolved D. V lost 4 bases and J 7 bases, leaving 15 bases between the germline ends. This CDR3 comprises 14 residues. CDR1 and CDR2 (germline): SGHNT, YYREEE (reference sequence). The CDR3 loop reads CASSPTEPPNIQYF. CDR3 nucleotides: TGTGCCAGCAGCCCGACTGAGCCGCCGAACATTCAGTACTTC.

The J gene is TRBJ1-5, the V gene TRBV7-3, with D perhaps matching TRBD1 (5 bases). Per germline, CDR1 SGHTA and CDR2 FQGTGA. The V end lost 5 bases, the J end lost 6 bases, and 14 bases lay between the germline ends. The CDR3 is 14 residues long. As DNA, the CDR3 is TGTGCCAGCAGCGGACACTCTTGGGGTCAGCCCCAGCATTTT. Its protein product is CASSGHSWGQPQHF.

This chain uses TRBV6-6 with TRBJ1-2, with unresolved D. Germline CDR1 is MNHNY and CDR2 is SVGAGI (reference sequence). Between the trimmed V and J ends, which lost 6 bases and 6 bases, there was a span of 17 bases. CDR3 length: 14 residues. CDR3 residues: CASSPPPGENGYTF. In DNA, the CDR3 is TGTGCCAGCAGCCCGCCGCCCGGGGAAAATGGCTACACCTTC.

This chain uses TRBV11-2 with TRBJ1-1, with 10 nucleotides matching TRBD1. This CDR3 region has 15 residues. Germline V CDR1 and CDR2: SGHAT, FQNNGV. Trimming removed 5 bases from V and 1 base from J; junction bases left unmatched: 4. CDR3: CASSTGTGANTEAFF. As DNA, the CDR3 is TGTGCCAGCAGCACGGGGACAGGGGCGAACACTGAAGCTTTCTTT. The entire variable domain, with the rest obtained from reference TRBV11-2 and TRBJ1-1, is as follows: EAGVAQSPRYKIIEKRQSVAFWCNPISGHATLYWYQQILGQGPKLLIQFQNNGVVDDSQLPKDRFSAERLKGVDSTLKIQPAKLEDSAVYLCASSTGTGANTEAFFGQGTRLTVV.